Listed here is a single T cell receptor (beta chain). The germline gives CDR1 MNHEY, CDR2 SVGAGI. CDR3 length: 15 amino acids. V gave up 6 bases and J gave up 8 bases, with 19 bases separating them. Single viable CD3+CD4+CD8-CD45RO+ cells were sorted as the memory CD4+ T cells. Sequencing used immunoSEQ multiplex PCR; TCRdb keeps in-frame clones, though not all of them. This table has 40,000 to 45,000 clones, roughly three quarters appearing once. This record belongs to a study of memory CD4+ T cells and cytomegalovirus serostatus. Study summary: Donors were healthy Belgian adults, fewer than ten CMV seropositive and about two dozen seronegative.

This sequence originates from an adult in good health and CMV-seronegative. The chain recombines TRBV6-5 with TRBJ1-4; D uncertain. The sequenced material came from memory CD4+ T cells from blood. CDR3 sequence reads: CASSYSGQGIEKLFF. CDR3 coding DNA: TGTGCCAGCAGCTATTCCGGGCAAGGGATAGAAAAACTGTTTTTT.